Listed here are 30 T cell receptor beta chains from one sample, sequenced in a study of shared T cell receptors in the human thymus. Clones were sequenced by immunoSEQ multiplex PCR, and TCRdb holds only the in-frame ones, with some missing. This table holds about 380,000 clones, about 95% found once. Sequencing used thymocytes. These receptors were taken from a human donor.

The chain is built from TRBV4-3 and TRBJ2-1; D unclear. Trimming cost V 1 base and J 10 bases, with 8 bases left between them. CDR1 is LGHNA, CDR2 YSLEER, per germline. This CDR3 contains 12 residues. This CDR3 is CASSQGEGEQFF. CDR3 nucleotide sequence: TGCGCCAGCAGCCAAGGGGAAGGGGAGCAGTTCTTC.

The rearrangement joins TRBV9 to TRBJ2-7, with 7 bases that match TRBD2. Germline lookup yields CDR1 SGDLS and CDR2 YYNGEE. The V and J ends lost 0 bases and 1 base, in that order; junction bases with no gene match: 4. The CDR3 runs to 15 residues. CDR3 amino acids: CASSVVPSGSYEQYF. CDR3 in DNA: TGTGCCAGCAGCGTAGTCCCTAGCGGTTCCTACGAGCAGTACTTC.

CDR3 protein: CASSSPTPHSQGLAGGRKENEQFF. CDR3 sequence (DNA): TGTGCCAGCAGTTCTCCCACCCCACACTCGCAAGGACTAGCGGGAGGGAGGAAAGAGAATGAGCAGTTCTTC. The chain links TRBV27 to TRBJ2-1; 15 bases line up with TRBD2. Germline V gives CDR1 MNHEY, CDR2 SMNVEV (reference sequence). V dropped 4 bases and J dropped 7; count of bases not matched to a gene: 29. The CDR3 extends over 24 amino acids.

The chain links TRBV4-2 to TRBJ1-4; the D gene is possibly TRBD1 (5 bases). CDR1 and CDR2 from the germline V gene are LGHNA and YNFKEQ. The V end was cut by 1 base, the J end by 6 bases, with 9 bases between. The CDR3 sequence is 14 residues long. The CDR3: CASSQGEGHEKLFF. DNA of the CDR3: TGTGCCAGCAGCCAAGGCGAGGGGCATGAAAAACTGTTTTTT.

The chain links TRBV5-1 to TRBJ2-5; 8 bases align to TRBD2. In germline, CDR1 is SGHRS, CDR2 YFSETQ. V shed 0 bases and J 5 bases; nucleotides not matched to a gene: 6. CDR3 size: 15 residues. This CDR3 reads CASSLGTSGQETQYF. For the CDR3, the DNA is TGCGCCAGCAGCTTGGGCACTAGCGGTCAGGAGACCCAGTACTTC. The full variable domain, completed using reference TRBV5-1 and TRBJ2-5, is KAGVTQTPRYLIKTRGQQVTLSCSPISGHRSVSWYQQTPGQGLQFLFEYFSETQRNKGNFPGRFSGRQFSNSRSEMNVSTLELGDSALYLCASSLGTSGQETQYFGPGTRLLVL.

J is TRBJ1-3 and V is TRBV6-6; TRBD1 is a possible D gene (6 bases). The CDR3 runs 13 residues. Trimming removed 6 bases from V and 0 bases from J, with 6 bases in between. Germline V gives CDR1 MNHNY, CDR2 SVGAGI (reference sequence). CDR3 in amino acids: CASSRGSGNTIYF. The DNA of the CDR3 is TGTGCCAGCAGCAGGGGCTCTGGAAACACCATATATTTT.

J is TRBJ1-5 and V is TRBV6-6, with D perhaps matching TRBD1 (5 bases). The CDR3 runs to 14 residues. V was cut by 7 bases and J by 4 bases, with 14 bases left in between. The germline V gene encodes CDR1 MNHNY and CDR2 SVGAGI (reference sequence). The CDR3 protein is CASTGTVKNQPQHF. In DNA form, the CDR3 reads TGTGCCAGCACCGGGACGGTAAAAAATCAGCCCCAGCATTTT.

The rearrangement uses TRBV6-5 and TRBJ1-3; D call uncertain. V was cut by 1 base and J by 0 bases, with 10 bases left in between. This CDR3 has 16 residues. Germline assignment: CDR1 MNHEY and CDR2 SVGAGI. Written as DNA, the CDR3 is TGTGCCAGCAGTTACTTCCGGGTCGGCTCTGGAAACACCATATATTTT. It encodes CASSYFRVGSGNTIYF.

The CDR3 loop is CASSLAGLAMETQYF. The CDR3 coding sequence is TGTGCCAGCAGCTTAGCGGGACTAGCGATGGAGACCCAGTACTTC. The chain is built from TRBV7-7 and TRBJ2-5; TRBD2 matches 10 bases. The V and J ends lost 0 bases and 5 bases, in that order; junction bases with no gene match: 3. Germline values: CDR1 SSHAT, CDR2 FNYEAQ (reference sequence). There are 15 residues in the CDR3.

This chain connects TRBV2 to TRBJ2-1; D not resolved. Trimming took 2 bases from V and 2 from J, leaving 13 bases between them. The CDR3 extends over 16 amino acids. Looked up from germline, CDR1 is SNHLY and CDR2 is FYNNEI. The CDR3 loop reads CASSEFLQGPYNEQFF. CDR3 nucleotide sequence: TGTGCCAGCAGTGAATTTCTGCAAGGCCCCTACAATGAGCAGTTCTTC.

The rearrangement uses TRBV13 and TRBJ2-3; 13 bases match TRBD2. The CDR3 totals 19 residues. Germline CDR1 PRHDT, CDR2 FYEKMQ (reference sequence). V lost 2 bases, J lost 8 bases, and 16 bases stayed unmatched. CDR3 loop: CASSLKGLAGRRGDGTQYF. CDR3 DNA sequence: TGTGCCAGCAGCTTAAAGGGACTAGCGGGAAGGAGGGGAGATGGTACGCAGTATTTT.

The J gene is TRBJ2-7, the V gene TRBV6-1, with a possible D match to TRBD2 (6 bases). V was pared by 4 bases and J by 3 bases, with 19 bases between. This CDR3 region has 16 residues. Germline CDR1 reads MNHNS; CDR2 reads SASEGT. CDR3 loop: CASSGGPGLLIYEQYF. The DNA of the CDR3 is TGTGCCAGCAGTGGCGGACCGGGACTCTTGATCTACGAGCAGTACTTC.

This clone was recorded once. V gene TRBV4-2 combines with J gene TRBJ2-1, with D tentatively TRBD1 (5 bases). CDR1 and CDR2 (germline): LGHNA, YNFKEQ. Trimming stripped 0 bases from V and 9 bases from J, with 15 bases between. The CDR3 extends over 15 amino acids. The CDR3 bases are TGTGCCAGCAGCCAAGAAGGCCAGGGCTTGACTGAGCAGTTCTTC. It specifies CASSQEGQGLTEQFF.

This sequence joins TRBV29-1 and TRBJ1-2; the D is unclear. V lost 7 bases, J lost 2 bases, and 8 bases lay in between. CDR3 length equals 11 residues. Germline V gene lookup returns CDR1 SQVTM and CDR2 ANQGSEA. CDR3 DNA: TGCAGCGCACACGAAAACTATGGCTACACCTTC. Encoded protein: CSAHENYGYTF.

This chain uses TRBV28 with TRBJ2-7, with TRBD1 matching 7 bases. The CDR3 spans 15 residues. CDR1 MDHEN and CDR2 SYDVKM come from the germline V gene. Trimming at V came to 2 bases and at J to 4 bases, leaving 8 bases not matched to a gene. CDR3 nucleotide sequence: TGTGCCAGCAGTTTAGCTACAGGGGAATTGTACGAGCAGTACTTC. Encoded protein: CASSLATGELYEQYF.

The chain combines TRBV5-1 with TRBJ2-2; a weak D match, TRBD1 (5 bases). The CDR3 sequence is 16 residues long. The ends were cut back, 1 base at V and 9 bases at J, with 19 bases in the middle. CDR1 SGHRS and CDR2 YFSETQ come from the germline V gene. CDR3 protein: CASSLLTPTVHRELFF. DNA of the CDR3: TGCGCCAGCAGCTTGTTGACCCCGACAGTGCACCGGGAGCTGTTTTTT. The full variable domain, completed using reference TRBV5-1 and TRBJ2-2, is KAGVTQTPRYLIKTRGQQVTLSCSPISGHRSVSWYQQTPGQGLQFLFEYFSETQRNKGNFPGRFSGRQFSNSRSEMNVSTLELGDSALYLCASSLLTPTVHRELFFGEGSRLTVL.

The chain is built from TRBV20-1 and TRBJ2-1, with D perhaps being TRBD1 or TRBD2 (5 bases each). Germline CDR1 reads DFQATT; CDR2 reads SNEGSKA (reference sequence). CDR3 length equals 9 residues. CDR3 loop: CRGDDEQFF. The CDR3 DNA sequence: TGCAGGGGGGATGATGAGCAGTTCTTC.

This chain joins TRBV18 and TRBJ2-3; 7 bases align to TRBD1. Germline V gene sequence: CDR1 KGHSH, CDR2 LQKENI. The CDR3 length is 18 residues. V shed 6 bases and J 0 bases; nucleotides not matched to a gene: 15. The CDR3 here is CASSSPRERGLSTDTQYF. CDR3 DNA: TGTGCCAGCTCCTCCCCCCGAGAAAGGGGGCTGAGCACAGATACGCAGTATTTT.

The V and J genes are TRBV4-2 and TRBJ2-2, with a weak D call TRBD1 (6 bases). The CDR3 sequence is 17 residues long. The germline gives CDR1 LGHNA, CDR2 YNFKEQ. The V gene lost 3 bases and the J gene lost 7 bases, with 21 bases spanning the gap. The CDR3 DNA reads as TGTGCCAGCAGCCAGAAGCCATACGACAGGCCTTACGGGGAGCTGTTTTTT. Its translation: CASSQKPYDRPYGELFF.

The chain carries TRBV30 and TRBJ2-2; D might be TRBD2 (6 bases). V was cut by 3 bases and J by 5 bases, with 13 bases left in between. Germline lookup yields CDR1 GTSNPN and CDR2 SVGIG (reference sequence). This CDR3 spans 14 amino acids. The CDR3 DNA is TGTGCCTGGAGAGTCAGGGACTCAACCGGGGAGCTGTTTTTT. This translates into CAWRVRDSTGELFF.

J is TRBJ1-5 and V is TRBV7-9, with unresolved D. The CDR3 consists of 14 residues. Trimming left V 0 bases short and J 2 bases short, with 5 bases between. Germline assignment: CDR1 SEHNR and CDR2 FQNEAQ (reference sequence). For the CDR3, the DNA is TGTGCCAGCAGCTTAGCGGCGGGCAATCAGCCCCAGCATTTT. Its translation: CASSLAAGNQPQHF.

The V and J genes are TRBV25-1 and TRBJ2-1; a possible D gene is TRBD2 (6 bases). Deletions cut 10 bases from V and 0 bases from J, with 19 bases between. This CDR3 is 16 amino acids long. Germline V gene sequence: CDR1 MGHDK, CDR2 SYGVNS. CDR3 DNA sequence: TGTGCCACCCTCATAAACTCCGGGGGCTCCTACAATGAGCAGTTCTTC. Amino acid sequence: CATLINSGGSYNEQFF. Looking up the rest from reference TRBV25-1 and TRBJ2-1 gives the full variable domain: EADIYQTPRYLVIGTGKKITLECSQTMGHDKMYWYQQDPGMELHLIHYSYGVNSTEKGDLSSESTVSRIRTEHFPLTLESARPSHTSQYLCATLINSGGSYNEQFFGPGTRLTVL.

This chain connects TRBV7-2 to TRBJ2-7, with TRBD2 matching over 12 bases. Germline CDR1 is SGHTA and CDR2 is FQGNSA. This CDR3 contains 16 residues. Trimming at V came to 6 bases and at J to 7 bases, leaving 13 bases not matched to a gene. CDR3 bases: TGTGCCAGCAGGCTCACCCTGACTAGCGGGAGCAATGAGCAGTACTTC. Protein sequence: CASRLTLTSGSNEQYF.

About this clone itself: A junction boundary mismatches the germline segment, possibly from a read error. This rearrangement joins TRBV5-1 to TRBJ2-5; 8 nucleotides line up with TRBD2. Germline CDR1 is SGHRS and CDR2 is YFSETQ. The CDR3 totals 17 residues. The CDR3 bases are TGCGCCAGCAGATTGGGTTTCTGCGGGAGGAGCCAAGAGACCCAGTACTTC. Encoded protein: CASRLGFCGRSQETQYF.

V and J are TRBV28 and TRBJ1-1; D unclear. CDR1 and CDR2 from the germline V gene are MDHEN and SYDVKM. V lost 6 bases to trimming and J lost 5 bases, with 16 bases between them. There are 14 residues in the CDR3. DNA of the CDR3: TGTGCCAGCAGACGGGCACATCAAAGGACTGAAGCTTTCTTT. Translating it yields CASRRAHQRTEAFF. The entire variable domain, with the rest obtained from reference TRBV28 and TRBJ1-1, is as follows: DVKVTQSSRYLVKRTGEKVFLECVQDMDHENMFWYRQDPGLGLRLIYFSYDVKMKEKGDIPEGYSVSREKKERFSLILESASTNQTSMYLCASRRAHQRTEAFFGQGTRLTVV.

This chain uses TRBV4-3 with TRBJ2-7, with TRBD2 identical over 10 bases. The CDR3 totals 15 residues. The J segment lost 1 base and the V segment lost 3 bases, leaving 3 bases of the junction unmatched. The germline V gene has CDR1 LGHNA and CDR2 YSLEER. The DNA of the CDR3 is TGCGCCAGCAGCCATCGGACTAGCGGTTCCTACGAGCAGTACTTC. Translating it yields CASSHRTSGSYEQYF.

This chain joins TRBV7-6 and TRBJ2-7, with D possibly matching TRBD2 (6 bases). The CDR3 length is 14 residues. Germline V gene sequence: CDR1 SGHVS, CDR2 FNYEAQ. Trimming removed 5 bases at V and 4 bases at J, with 15 bases between. The CDR3 loop reads CASSPSDRGYEQYF. CDR3 nucleotides: TGTGCCAGCAGCCCCTCCGACCGGGGGTACGAGCAGTACTTC.

The rearrangement uses TRBV11-2 and TRBJ2-7, with 8 bases aligning to TRBD2. Germline CDR1 reads SGHAT; CDR2 reads FQNNGV. The CDR3 extends over 18 amino acids. The trim removed 5 bases at V and 7 bases at J, leaving 22 bases unmatched. The CDR3, as DNA: TGTGCCAGCAGCCCAACGGGGGGGAGTCGCGGGGTCCTGCCTGAGCAGTACTTC. Its translation is CASSPTGGSRGVLPEQYF.

The V gene is TRBV5-4, the J gene TRBJ2-5; unclear D gene. The CDR3 has 12 amino acids. The germline V gene has CDR1 SGHNT and CDR2 YYREEE (reference sequence). The V gene lost 0 bases and the J gene lost 9 bases, with 9 bases spanning the gap. This CDR3 reads CASSLVSGSQYF. In DNA form, the CDR3 reads TGTGCCAGCAGCTTGGTCTCTGGATCCCAGTACTTC.

The V call is TRBV7-2, the J call TRBJ1-2, with D possibly TRBD1 on 5 matching bases. Germline values: CDR1 SGHTA, CDR2 FQGNSA. V lost 1 base and J lost 0, with 12 bases in between. The CDR3 totals 16 residues. The CDR3 sequence is CASSLDPRAPNYGYTF. In DNA form, the CDR3 reads TGTGCCAGCAGCTTAGATCCCAGGGCCCCTAACTATGGCTACACCTTC. Drawing the rest from reference TRBV7-2 and TRBJ1-2, the complete variable domain is GAGVSQSPSNKVTEKGKDVELRCDPISGHTALYWYRQSLGQGLEFLIYFQGNSAPDKSGLPSDRFSAERTGGSVSTLTIQRTQQEDSAVYLCASSLDPRAPNYGYTFGSGTRLTVV.